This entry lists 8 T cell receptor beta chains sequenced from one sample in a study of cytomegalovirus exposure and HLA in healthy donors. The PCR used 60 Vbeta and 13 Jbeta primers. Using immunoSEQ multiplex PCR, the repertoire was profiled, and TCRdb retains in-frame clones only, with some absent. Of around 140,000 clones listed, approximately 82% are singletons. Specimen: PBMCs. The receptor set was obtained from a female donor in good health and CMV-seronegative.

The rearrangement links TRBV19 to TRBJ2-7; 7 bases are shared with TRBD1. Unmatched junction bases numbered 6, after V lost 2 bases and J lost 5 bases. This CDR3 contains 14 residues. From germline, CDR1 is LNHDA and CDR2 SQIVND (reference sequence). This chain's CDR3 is CASSINRGHDEQYF. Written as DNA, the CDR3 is TGTGCCAGTAGTATAAACAGGGGTCATGACGAGCAGTACTTC.

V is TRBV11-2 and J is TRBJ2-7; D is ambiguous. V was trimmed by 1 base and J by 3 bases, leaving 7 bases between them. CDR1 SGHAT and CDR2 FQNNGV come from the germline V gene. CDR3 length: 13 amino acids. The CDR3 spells CASSLAFFYEQYF. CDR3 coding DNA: TGTGCCAGCAGCTTAGCTTTCTTCTACGAGCAGTACTTC.

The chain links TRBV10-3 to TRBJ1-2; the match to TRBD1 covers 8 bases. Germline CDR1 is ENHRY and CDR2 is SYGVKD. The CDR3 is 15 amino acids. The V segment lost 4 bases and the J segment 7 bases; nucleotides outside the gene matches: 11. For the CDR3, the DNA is TGTGCCATCAGTGGGGAGCCGCAGGGGGCTAGTGGCTACACCTTC. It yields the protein CAISGEPQGASGYTF.

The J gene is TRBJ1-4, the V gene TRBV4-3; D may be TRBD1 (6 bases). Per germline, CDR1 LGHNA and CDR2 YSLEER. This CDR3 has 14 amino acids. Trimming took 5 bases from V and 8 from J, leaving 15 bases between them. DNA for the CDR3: TGCGCCAGCAGCTCCCAGGGGATAGGAGAAAAACTGTTTTTT. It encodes CASSSQGIGEKLFF.

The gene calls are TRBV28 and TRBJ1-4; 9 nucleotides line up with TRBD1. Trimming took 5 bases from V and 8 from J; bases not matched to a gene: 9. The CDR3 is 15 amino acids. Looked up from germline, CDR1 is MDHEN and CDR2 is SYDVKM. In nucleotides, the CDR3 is TGTGCCAGCAGTCCGGGGACAGGGATCGGGGAAAAACTGTTTTTT. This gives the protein CASSPGTGIGEKLFF. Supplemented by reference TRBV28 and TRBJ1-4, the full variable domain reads DVKVTQSSRYLVKRTGEKVFLECVQDMDHENMFWYRQDPGLGLRLIYFSYDVKMKEKGDIPEGYSVSREKKERFSLILESASTNQTSMYLCASSPGTGIGEKLFFGSGTQLSVL.

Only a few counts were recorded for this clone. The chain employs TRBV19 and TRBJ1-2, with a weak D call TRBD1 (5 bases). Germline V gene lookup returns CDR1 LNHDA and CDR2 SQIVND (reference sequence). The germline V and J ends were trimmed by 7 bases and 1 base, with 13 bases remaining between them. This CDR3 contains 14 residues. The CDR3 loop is CASTSIGGNYGYTF. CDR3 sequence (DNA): TGTGCCAGTACCTCCATCGGGGGTAACTATGGCTACACCTTC.

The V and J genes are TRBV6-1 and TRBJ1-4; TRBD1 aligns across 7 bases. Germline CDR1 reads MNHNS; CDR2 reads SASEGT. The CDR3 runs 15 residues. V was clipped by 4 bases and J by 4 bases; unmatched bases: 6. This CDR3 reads CASSGRGQLNEKLFF. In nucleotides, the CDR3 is TGTGCCAGCAGTGGGAGGGGACAGCTTAATGAAAAACTGTTTTTT.

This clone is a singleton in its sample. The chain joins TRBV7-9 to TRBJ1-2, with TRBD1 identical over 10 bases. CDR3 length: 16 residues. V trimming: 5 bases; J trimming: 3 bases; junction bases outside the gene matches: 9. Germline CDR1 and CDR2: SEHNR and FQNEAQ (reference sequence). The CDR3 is CASSPSGTGDDYGYTF. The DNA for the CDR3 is TGTGCCAGCAGCCCTAGCGGGACAGGGGATGACTATGGCTACACCTTC. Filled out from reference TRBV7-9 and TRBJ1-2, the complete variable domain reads DTGVSQNPRHKITKRGQNVTFRCDPISEHNRLYWYRQTLGQGPEFLTYFQNEAQLEKSRLLSDRFSAERPKGSFSTLEIQRTEQGDSAMYLCASSPSGTGDDYGYTFGSGTRLTVV.